This T cell receptor (beta chain) is drawn from a study of T cells after yellow fever vaccination. Study outcomes and limitations: Weaker in magnitude, the secondary response showed a faster peak on day 5 versus 15. A small share of clonotypes appeared in both CD4 and CD8 compartments.

CDR1 is SGHRS and CDR2 is YFSETQ in the germline V gene. CDR3 length: 15 residues. J lost 2 bases, V lost 0 bases, and 3 bases had no gene match. A word on this clonotype: Its antigen is currently unknown.

The authors made TCR cDNA by 5'RACE template switching, adding a universal primer site and UMIs. MiXCR, applied by TCRdb to the 5' RACE reads, yields one record per CDR3 protein. Among a few hundred thousand distinct CDR3 sequences listed, roughly 5% were seen once. The chain links TRBV5-1 to TRBJ2-3, with 7 bases lining up with TRBD2. The TCR was taken from a young man who received the YFV17D yellow fever vaccine. The input for sequencing was CD4+ T cells sorted from PBMCs, taken on the day of the yellow fever booster vaccination. CDR3 loop: CASSLGGTNTDTQYF. The DNA for the CDR3 is TGCGCCAGCAGCTTGGGAGGGACTAACACAGATACGCAGTATTTT. The full variable domain, in which reference TRBV5-1 and TRBJ2-3 provide the parts outside the CDR3, is KAGVTQTPRYLIKTRGQQVTLSCSPISGHRSVSWYQQTPGQGLQFLFEYFSETQRNKGNFPGRFSGRQFSNSRSEMNVSTLELGDSALYLCASSLGGTNTDTQYFGPGTRLTVL.